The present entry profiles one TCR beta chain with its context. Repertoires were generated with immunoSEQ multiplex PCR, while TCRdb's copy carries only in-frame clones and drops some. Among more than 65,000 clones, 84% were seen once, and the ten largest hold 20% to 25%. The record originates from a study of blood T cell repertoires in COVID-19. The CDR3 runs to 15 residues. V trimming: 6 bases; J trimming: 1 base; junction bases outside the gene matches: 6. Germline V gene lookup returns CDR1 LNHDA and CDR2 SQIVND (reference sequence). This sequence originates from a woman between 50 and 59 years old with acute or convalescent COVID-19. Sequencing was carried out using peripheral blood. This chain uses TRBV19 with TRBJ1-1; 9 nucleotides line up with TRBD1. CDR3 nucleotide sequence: TGTGCCAGTAGAGATACAGGGGGCCAGAACACTGAAGCTTTCTTT. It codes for CASRDTGGQNTEAFF.